This entry features one TCR beta chain sequence. The source of the sample is a study of T cells expressing NK-cell markers. Looking at the study overall: One of eight sequenced donors was HCMV-seronegative; the other seven were seropositive.

TCRdb derives one entry per CDR3 protein from the 5' RACE reads, leaving out DNA. This sample's table reports a few hundred thousand distinct CDR3 sequences. Germline V CDR1 and CDR2: MNHNS, SASEGT. The CDR3 extends over 19 amino acids. This TCR derives from a woman aged 45-59 years in good health. Material for sequencing was blood T cells: a sorted CD56 or NKG2C T cell subset, CD4+ or CD8+ T cells, or bulk PBMC T cells (not recorded which). V is TRBV6-1 and J is TRBJ2-1; TCRdb proposes TRBD2, but this gene call is untestable without DNA. This chain's CDR3 is CASSEGGGLAGVPYNEQFF.